This T cell receptor beta chain was profiled in a study of cytotoxic CD8 clonotypes in ibrutinib-treated CLL. Study observations and caveats: Clonality was higher at ibrutinib response and returned toward baseline at progression.

As to this clone: The target antigen is unknown.

TCRdb's copy holds only in-frame clones and misses some; the assay was immunoSEQ multiplex PCR. Here the sample spans some 140,000 clones, under 90% being singletons. V lost 4 bases and J 0 bases, leaving 12 bases between the germline ends. The CDR3 runs to 15 residues. Germline V CDR1 and CDR2: MNHNY, SVGAGI (reference sequence). The receptor comes from a human donor with chronic lymphocytic leukemia. The V call is TRBV6-6, the J call TRBJ1-1; no firm D call. This material consisted of PBMCs, taken after 24 months of ibrutinib treatment. The CDR3 sequence is CASSSSSSLNTEAFF. CDR3 DNA: TGTGCCAGCAGTTCATCTAGCTCGCTGAACACTGAAGCTTTCTTT.